This TCR beta chain was identified during a study of OX40 agonist ivuxolimab in advanced cancers. General study points: What antigens the expanded peripheral T cells recognized was never established. Among T cells, CD8+ cells averaged more expanded clones than CD4+ cells.

Sequenced by immunoSEQ multiplex PCR; TCRdb stores in-frame clones only, minus some. Among roughly 17,000 clones listed, just under 80% were seen once. The CDR3 runs 11 residues. V shed 1 base and J shed 10 bases, with 5 bases lying between them. Germline CDR1 and CDR2: MDHEN and SYDVKM. Autoimmune disease history or systemic immunosuppression barred patients. A remark on this clone: The antigen remains unidentified.

The specimen comprised CD4+ or CD8+ T cells sorted from blood, sampled in a trial of the OX40 agonist ivuxolimab. The sequence came from an adult with an advanced solid tumor such as melanoma, head and neck, liver or kidney cancer. The rearrangement uses TRBV28 and TRBJ2-1, with D unclear. CDR3 protein: CASSLLREQFF. CDR3 in DNA: TGTGCCAGCAGTTTATTACGGGAGCAGTTCTTC.